This section outlines one T cell receptor (beta chain) sequence together with its context. One junction end does not reproduce the germline sequence, and a read error may be involved. The data originate from a study of blood T cell repertoires in COVID-19. Study information: The study drew acute and convalescent COVID-19 samples from the United States, Italy and Spain.

Original methodology: Estimation of nucleated cell counts was performed using reference gene primer amplification. This table comes from immunoSEQ multiplex PCR, and its TCRdb copy is limited to in-frame clones, with some not included. V and J calls and clone size follow that table, whereas D and trimming were derived from the DNA. The table records about 250,000 clones, 80% to 90% of them present only once. Input material: peripheral blood. This TCR was sampled from a woman aged 30 to 39 with active or convalescent COVID-19.

The CDR3 DNA reads as TGTGCCAGCAGCTCGAACGGGGAGAGGGGGCCGGAGATCTTC. Its protein is CASSSNGERGPEIF. The chain employs TRBV7-8 and TRBJ2-1; 7 bases fit TRBD1. The CDR3 runs to 14 residues. Germline assignment: CDR1 SGHVS and CDR2 FQNEAQ. The entire variable domain, with the rest obtained from reference TRBV7-8 and TRBJ2-1, is as follows: GAGVSQSPRYKVAKRGQDVALRCDPISGHVSLFWYQQALGQGPEFLTYFQNEAQLDKSGLPSDRFFAERPEGSVSTLKIQRTQQEDSAVYLCASSSNGERGPEIFGPGTRLTVL.